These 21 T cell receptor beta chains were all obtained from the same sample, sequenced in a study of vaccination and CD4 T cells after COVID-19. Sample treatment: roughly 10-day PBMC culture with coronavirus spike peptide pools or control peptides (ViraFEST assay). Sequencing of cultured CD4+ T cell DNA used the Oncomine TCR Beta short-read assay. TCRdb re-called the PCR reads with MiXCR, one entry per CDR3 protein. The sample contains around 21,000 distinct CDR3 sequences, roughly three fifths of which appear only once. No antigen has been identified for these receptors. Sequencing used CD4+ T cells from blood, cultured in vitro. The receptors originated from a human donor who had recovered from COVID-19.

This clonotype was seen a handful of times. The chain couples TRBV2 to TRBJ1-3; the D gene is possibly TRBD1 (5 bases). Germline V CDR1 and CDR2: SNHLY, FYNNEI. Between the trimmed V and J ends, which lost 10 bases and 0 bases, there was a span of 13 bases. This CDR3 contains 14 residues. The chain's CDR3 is CATRDFYSGNTIYF. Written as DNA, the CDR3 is TGTGCCACACGGGACTTCTACTCTGGAAACACCATATATTTT.

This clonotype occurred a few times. The CDR3 region is CASSLKETVSGANVLTF. Written as DNA, the CDR3 is TGTGCCAGCAGCTTAAAGGAGACAGTCTCTGGGGCCAACGTCCTGACTTTC. J is TRBJ2-6 and V is TRBV7-3; D perhaps matches TRBD1 (5 bases). Per the germline V gene, CDR1 is SGHTA and CDR2 is FQGTGA. V was clipped by 1 base and J by 0 bases, with 10 bases between them. This CDR3 region has 17 residues.

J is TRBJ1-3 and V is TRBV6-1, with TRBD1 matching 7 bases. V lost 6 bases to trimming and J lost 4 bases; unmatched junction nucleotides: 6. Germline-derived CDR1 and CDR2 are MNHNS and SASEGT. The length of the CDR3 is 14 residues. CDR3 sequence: CASSEGASGNTIYF. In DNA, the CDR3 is TGTGCCAGCAGCGAGGGGGCATCGGGAAACACCATATATTTT.

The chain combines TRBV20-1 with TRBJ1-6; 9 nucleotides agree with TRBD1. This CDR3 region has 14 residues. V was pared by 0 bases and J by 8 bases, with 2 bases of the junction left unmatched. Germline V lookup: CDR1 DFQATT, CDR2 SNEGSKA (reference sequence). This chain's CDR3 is CSAREDRGDSPLHF. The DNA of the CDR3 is TGCAGTGCTAGAGAAGACAGGGGGGATTCACCCCTCCACTTT.

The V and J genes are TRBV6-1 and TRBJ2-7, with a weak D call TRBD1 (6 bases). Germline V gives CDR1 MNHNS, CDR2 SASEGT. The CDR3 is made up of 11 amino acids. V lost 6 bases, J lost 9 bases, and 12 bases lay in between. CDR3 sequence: CASRTGTSQYF. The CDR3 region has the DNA TGTGCCAGCAGGACTGGGACATCGCAGTACTTC.

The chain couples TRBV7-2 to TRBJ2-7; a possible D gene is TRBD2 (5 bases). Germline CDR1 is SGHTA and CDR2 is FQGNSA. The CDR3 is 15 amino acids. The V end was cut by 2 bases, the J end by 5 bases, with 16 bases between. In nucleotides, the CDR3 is TGTGCCAGCAGCTTATCCCTACTAGTTCTTAACGAGCAGTACTTC. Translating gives CASSLSLLVLNEQYF.

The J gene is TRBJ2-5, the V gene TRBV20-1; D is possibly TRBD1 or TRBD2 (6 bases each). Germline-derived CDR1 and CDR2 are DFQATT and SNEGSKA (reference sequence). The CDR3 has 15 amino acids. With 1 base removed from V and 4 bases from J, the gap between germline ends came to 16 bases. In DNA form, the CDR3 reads TGCAGTGCTAGAGGTACAGGGCGGGGTGCAGAGACCCAGTACTTC. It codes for CSARGTGRGAETQYF.

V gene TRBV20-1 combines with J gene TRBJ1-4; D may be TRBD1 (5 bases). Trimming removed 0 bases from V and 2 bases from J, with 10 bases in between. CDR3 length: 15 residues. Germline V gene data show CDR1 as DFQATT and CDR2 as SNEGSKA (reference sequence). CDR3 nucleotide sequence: TGCAGTGCTAGAGATTCCGGGACCACTAATGAAAAACTGTTTTTT. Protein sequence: CSARDSGTTNEKLFF.

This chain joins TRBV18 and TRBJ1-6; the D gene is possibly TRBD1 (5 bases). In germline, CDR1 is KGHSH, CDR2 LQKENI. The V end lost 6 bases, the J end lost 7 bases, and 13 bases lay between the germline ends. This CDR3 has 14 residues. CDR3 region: CASSPQGWNSPLHF. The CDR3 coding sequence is TGTGCCAGCTCGCCTCAGGGATGGAATTCACCCCTCCACTTT.

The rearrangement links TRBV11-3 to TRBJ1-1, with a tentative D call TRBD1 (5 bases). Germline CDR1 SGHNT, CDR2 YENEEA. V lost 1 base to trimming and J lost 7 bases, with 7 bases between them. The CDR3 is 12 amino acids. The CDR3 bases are TGTGCCAGCAGCTTAGGACAGAATGAAGCTTTCTTT. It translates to CASSLGQNEAFF.

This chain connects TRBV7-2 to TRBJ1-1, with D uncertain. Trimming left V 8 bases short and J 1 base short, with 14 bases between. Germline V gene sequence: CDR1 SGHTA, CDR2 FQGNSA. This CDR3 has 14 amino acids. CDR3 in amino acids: CASVRYPSNTEAFF. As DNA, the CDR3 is TGTGCCAGCGTGAGATATCCGTCGAACACTGAAGCTTTCTTT.

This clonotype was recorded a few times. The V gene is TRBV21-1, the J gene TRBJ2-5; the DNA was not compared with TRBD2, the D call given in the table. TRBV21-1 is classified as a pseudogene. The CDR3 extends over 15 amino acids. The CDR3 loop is CASSRPLAGEETQYF. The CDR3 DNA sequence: TGTGCCAGCAGCAGACCTCTAGCGGGAGAGGAGACCCAGTACTTC.

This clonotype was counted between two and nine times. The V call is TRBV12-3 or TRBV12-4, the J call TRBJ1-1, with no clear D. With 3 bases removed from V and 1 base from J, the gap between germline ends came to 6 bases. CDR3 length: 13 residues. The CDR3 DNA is TGTGCCAGCAGTTTTATAGAGAACACTGAAGCTTTCTTT. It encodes CASSFIENTEAFF.

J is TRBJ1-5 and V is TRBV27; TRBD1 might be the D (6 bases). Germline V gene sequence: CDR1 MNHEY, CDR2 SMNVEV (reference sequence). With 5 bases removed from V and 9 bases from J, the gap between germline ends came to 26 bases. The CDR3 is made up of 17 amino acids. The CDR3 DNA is TGTGCCAGCAGTCCCCGCCTGCAACAGGGTTGGGAGAGGCCCCAGCATTTT. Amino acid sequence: CASSPRLQQGWERPQHF.

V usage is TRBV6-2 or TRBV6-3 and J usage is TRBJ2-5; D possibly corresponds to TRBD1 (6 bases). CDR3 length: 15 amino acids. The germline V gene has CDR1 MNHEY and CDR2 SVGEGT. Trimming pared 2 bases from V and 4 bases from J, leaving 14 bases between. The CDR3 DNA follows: TGTGCCAGCAGTTACGAAACAGGGAGAGGAGAGACCCAGTACTTC. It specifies CASSYETGRGETQYF.

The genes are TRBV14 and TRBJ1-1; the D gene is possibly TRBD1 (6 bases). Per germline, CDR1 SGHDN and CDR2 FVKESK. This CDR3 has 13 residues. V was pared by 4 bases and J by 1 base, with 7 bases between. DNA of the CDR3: TGTGCCAGCAGCCTACAGGGGAACACTGAAGCTTTCTTT. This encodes CASSLQGNTEAFF.

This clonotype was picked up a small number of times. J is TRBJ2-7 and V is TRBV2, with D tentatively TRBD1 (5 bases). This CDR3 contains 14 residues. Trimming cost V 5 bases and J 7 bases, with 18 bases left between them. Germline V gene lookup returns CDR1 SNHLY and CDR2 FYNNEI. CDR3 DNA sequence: TGTGCCAGCAGTTACAGTATGACAGTACTAGAGCAGTACTTC. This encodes CASSYSMTVLEQYF.

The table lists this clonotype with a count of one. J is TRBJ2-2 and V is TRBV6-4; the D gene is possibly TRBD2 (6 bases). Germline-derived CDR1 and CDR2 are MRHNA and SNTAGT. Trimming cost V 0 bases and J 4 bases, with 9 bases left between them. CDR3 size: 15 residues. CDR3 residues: CASSDSLLATGELFF. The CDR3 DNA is TGTGCCAGCAGTGACTCGCTACTAGCCACCGGGGAGCTGTTTTTT.

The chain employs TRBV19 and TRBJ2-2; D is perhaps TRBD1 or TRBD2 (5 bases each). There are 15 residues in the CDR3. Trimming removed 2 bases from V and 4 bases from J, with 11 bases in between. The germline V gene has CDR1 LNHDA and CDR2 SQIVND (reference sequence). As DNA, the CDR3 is TGTGCCAGTAGTATATTCGCAGGGACCACCGGGGAGCTGTTTTTT. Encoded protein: CASSIFAGTTGELFF.

In DNA form, the CDR3 reads TGTGCCAGTCGCCAGGGAGTATCTGAAGCTTTCTTT. This gives the protein CASRQGVSEAFF. The chain links TRBV19 to TRBJ1-1; D might be TRBD1 (5 bases). V shed 8 bases and J shed 6 bases, with 13 bases lying between them. Germline CDR1 LNHDA, CDR2 SQIVND (reference sequence). This CDR3 contains 12 residues.

The DNA for the CDR3 is TGTGCCACCAGTGATATGGGACTAGCGGGGGAGGAGCAGTACTTC. Its translation: CATSDMGLAGEEQYF. The chain links TRBV24-1 to TRBJ2-7; 14 bases line up with TRBD2. This CDR3 spans 15 amino acids. V lost 3 bases to trimming and J lost 7 bases; unmatched junction nucleotides: 4. In germline, CDR1 is KGHDR, CDR2 SFDVKD.